This is a list of T cell receptor beta chains from one sample in a study of T cell repertoires in cytomegalovirus infection. These TCRs are of unknown antigen specificity. Using its own MiXCR run on the reads, TCRdb lists one record per CDR3 protein. The sample consists of around 78,000 distinct CDR3 sequences, 20% to 30% of them appearing once. The starting material was CD8+ T cells from cultured PBMCs, obtained from culture after CMV antigen stimulation. The receptor source for this set is a human donor in good health (CMV status not recorded). Some clones in this sample may be carry-over from other donors' samples. Both conserved end residues are part of each CDR3. D genes are given only for firm matches. Some rows mark clone size as missing; the rest say once, few, many or name a class of expanded clone.

clone size	D gene	J gene	V gene	CDR3 protein	CDR3 DNA
few	TRBD1	TRBJ2-7	TRBV27	CASRDRGYYEQYF	TGTGCCAGCAGGGACAGGGGATACTACGAGCAGTACTTC
-	-	TRBJ1-5	TRBV27	CASSYTPGRPQHF	TGTGCCAGCAGTTATACCCCGGGCCGGCCCCAGCATTTT
medium-sized	-	TRBJ2-3	TRBV27	CASSPKSTDTQYF	TGTGCCAGCAGTCCCAAAAGCACAGATACGCAGTATTTT
-	-	TRBJ2-2	TRBV20-1	CSANPDEDTGELFF	TGCAGTGCCAACCCCGACGAGGACACCGGGGAGCTGTTTTTT
-	-	TRBJ2-3	TRBV28	CASSSQTTDTQYF	TGTGCCAGCAGTTCCCAAACCACAGATACGCAGTATTTT
-	-	TRBJ1-3	TRBV28	CASSTPANTIYF	TGTGCCAGCAGCACCCCCGCTAACACCATATATTTT
-	TRBD1	TRBJ2-2	TRBV9	CASSVSGQGVTGELFF	TGTGCCAGCAGCGTATCAGGACAGGGGGTCACCGGGGAGCTGTTTTTT
-	-	TRBJ1-1	TRBV19	CASKVSRTANTEAFF	TGTGCCAGTAAAGTGAGTAGGACGGCGAACACTGAAGCTTTCTTT
-	-	TRBJ2-5	TRBV7-9	CASSLPGAEGETQYF	TGTGCCAGCAGCCTACCTGGAGCTGAGGGGGAGACCCAGTACTTC
many	-	TRBJ2-6	TRBV15	CATSRDLSGANVLTF	TGTGCCACCAGCAGAGATTTGTCTGGGGCCAACGTCCTGACTTTC
-	TRBD1	TRBJ2-7	TRBV5-6	CASSGGTGIPYEQYF	TGTGCCAGCAGCGGGGGGACAGGGATTCCCTACGAGCAGTACTTC
-	-	TRBJ2-4	TRBV29-1	CSRREHIQYF	TGCAGTCGCAGGGAACACATTCAGTACTTC
many	-	TRBJ2-1	TRBV7-9	CAQVSESPYNEQFF	TGTGCCCAAGTATCCGAGAGTCCCTACAATGAGCAGTTCTTC
few	-	TRBJ1-5	TRBV27	CASSPTYSNQPQHF	TGTGCCAGCAGTCCTACGTATAGCAATCAGCCCCAGCATTTT
-	-	TRBJ2-7	TRBV13	CASSLGRALGEQYF	TGTGCCAGCAGCTTAGGGCGGGCCCTCGGCGAGCAGTACTTC
-	-	TRBJ2-1	TRBV6-6	CASSYSGARSYNEQFF	TGTGCCAGCAGTTACTCGGGGGCCCGCTCCTACAATGAGCAGTTCTTC
few	-	TRBJ2-6	TRBV11-2	CASSFSQGTSGANVLTF	TGTGCCAGCAGCTTCAGCCAGGGAACCTCTGGGGCCAACGTCCTGACTTTC
few	TRBD1	TRBJ2-2	TRBV12-3/TRBV12-4	CASSRGQGGDTGELFF	TGTGCCAGCAGTCGCGGACAGGGGGGCGACACCGGGGAGCTGTTTTTT
many	-	TRBJ1-1	TRBV6-1	CASSEAPLREAFF	TGTGCCAGCAGTGAAGCGCCCCTCAGGGAAGCTTTCTTT
few	-	TRBJ2-1	TRBV7-6	CASSLPRGTDYNEQFF	TGTGCCAGCAGCCTCCCCCGGGGGACCGATTACAATGAGCAGTTCTTC
-	-	TRBJ1-2	TRBV20-1	CSAREVGARVGYTF	TGCAGTGCTAGAGAGGTGGGGGCGCGGGTTGGCTACACCTTC
many	-	TRBJ1-5	TRBV6-6	CASSYGRGMGQPQHF	TGTGCCAGCAGTTACGGGAGGGGAATGGGTCAGCCCCAGCATTTT
-	-	TRBJ2-7	TRBV12-3/TRBV12-4	CASSLRGKAFHEQYF	TGTGCCAGCAGTTTACGGGGAAAAGCTTTCCACGAGCAGTACTTC